This TCR beta chain was documented in a study of technical replicates of blood from a handful of donors. The junction had 4 bases not matched to a gene; V was cut back by 4 bases and J by 8 bases. The CDR3 loop spans 12 amino acids. CDR1 is SGHNT, CDR2 YYREEE, per germline (reference sequence). This table comes from immunoSEQ multiplex PCR, and its TCRdb copy is limited to in-frame clones, with some not included. Among some 62,000 clones, around 87% were seen once, and the ten largest hold about 5%. The receptor was derived from a human donor in good health. Some clones in this sample may be carry-over from other donors' samples. Sequencing used PBMCs. This chain connects TRBV5-4 to TRBJ1-2, with 8 bases fitting TRBD1. Written as DNA, the CDR3 is TGTGCCAGCAGCCAGGGGGCGGAGGGCTACACCTTC. The encoded protein is CASSQGAEGYTF. Complete variable domain (other parts from reference TRBV5-4 and TRBJ1-2): ETGVTQSPTHLIKTRGQQVTLRCSSQSGHNTVSWYQQALGQGPQFIFQYYREEENGRGNFPPRFSGLQFPNYSSELNVNALELDDSALYLCASSQGAEGYTFGSGTRLTVV.